Shown below are 31 T cell receptor beta chains from a single sample sequenced in a study of CD8+CD57+ T cells in acquired aplastic anemia. All sequencing subjects had displayed CD8+CD57+ cell expansion on flow cytometry. TCR beta VDJ and CDR3 profiling used genomic DNA as template. TCRdb re-called the reads with MiXCR, one entry per CDR3 protein. The table records some 170,000 distinct CDR3 sequences, roughly 48% of them present only once. The sample taken for sequencing was sorted CD4+, CD8+, or CD8+CD57+ T cells (not recorded which) from PBMCs. These receptors were taken from a human donor with aplastic anemia.

This clonotype was detected only a few times. This sequence joins TRBV28 and TRBJ1-1; 8 nucleotides align to TRBD1. V dropped 11 bases and J dropped 0; count of bases not matched to a gene: 8. Germline V gene data show CDR1 as MDHEN and CDR2 as SYDVKM. The CDR3 runs 14 residues. The CDR3 protein is CAVQGAGMNTEAFF. The CDR3 DNA is TGTGCCGTCCAGGGGGCGGGTATGAACACTGAAGCTTTCTTT.

The rearrangement uses TRBV6-1 and TRBJ2-7; 7 bases line up with TRBD1. Trimming cost V 9 bases and J 3 bases; bases outside gene matches: 5. The length of the CDR3 is 12 residues. Germline CDR1 and CDR2: MNHNS and SASEGT. The CDR3 loop is CASDRVDYEQYF. The CDR3 nucleotides are TGTGCCAGTGACAGGGTCGACTACGAGCAGTACTTC.

The gene calls are TRBV7-9 and TRBJ1-4; 7 nucleotides agree with TRBD1. Germline V gene data show CDR1 as SEHNR and CDR2 as FQNEAQ (reference sequence). Trimming removed 3 bases from V and 6 bases from J; junction bases left unmatched: 4. This CDR3 is 14 amino acids long. The CDR3, as DNA: TGTGCCAGCAGCTTGACAGGGTCGGATGAAAAACTGTTTTTT. It is translated as CASSLTGSDEKLFF.

This clonotype was seen many times. The chain uses TRBV12-3 or TRBV12-4 and TRBJ1-6; D unresolved. This CDR3 has 18 residues. Trimming shortened V by 3 bases and J by 0 bases, and 15 bases separated the two germline ends. The CDR3, as DNA: TGTGCCAGCAGTTTTCCTCCTCACCCCAGCTCCTATAATTCACCCCTCCACTTT. Encoded protein: CASSFPPHPSSYNSPLHF.

J is TRBJ2-1 and V is TRBV10-3; 8 bases agree with TRBD1. The germline CDR1 and CDR2 sequences are ENHRY and SYGVKD. Germline trimming cut 5 bases from V and 7 bases from J; bases unmatched to any gene: 7. The CDR3 totals 14 residues. This CDR3 is CAISPGGAGNEQFF. CDR3 coding DNA: TGTGCCATCAGTCCAGGGGGCGCCGGGAATGAGCAGTTCTTC.

The table lists this clonotype with a few counts. V and J are TRBV10-3 and TRBJ2-7; D unresolved. The ends were cut back, 8 bases at V and 4 bases at J, with 15 bases in the middle. Germline V gene sequence: CDR1 ENHRY, CDR2 SYGVKD. The CDR3 loop spans 13 amino acids. Here the CDR3 reads CAIALTDEYEQYF. CDR3 sequence (DNA): TGTGCCATCGCTTTGACTGATGAATACGAGCAGTACTTC.

This clonotype was seen ten or more times. The V and J genes are TRBV5-4 and TRBJ1-2, with D unclear. CDR1 and CDR2 (germline): SGHNT, YYREEE (reference sequence). Trimming shortened V by 6 bases and J by 8 bases, and 14 bases separated the two germline ends. The CDR3 runs to 12 residues. CDR3 sequence reads: CASTNLGGGYTF. The CDR3 nucleotides are TGTGCCAGCACCAACTTGGGCGGCGGCTACACCTTC.

The chain is built from TRBV29-1 and TRBJ1-1; no reliable D call. V was cut by 4 bases and J by 2 bases, with 5 bases left in between. CDR3 length: 11 residues. Germline V gives CDR1 SQVTM, CDR2 ANQGSEA. CDR3 sequence reads: CSVGVNTEAFF. The DNA for the CDR3 is TGCAGCGTTGGGGTCAACACTGAAGCTTTCTTT. The variable domain in full, with the rest retrieved from reference TRBV29-1 and TRBJ1-1, is SAVISQKPSRDICQRGTSLTIQCQVDSQVTMMFWYRQQPGQSLTLIATANQGSEATYESGFVIDKFPISRPNLTFSTLTVSNMSPEDSSIYLCSVGVNTEAFFGQGTRLTVV.

This sequence joins TRBV24-1 and TRBJ2-5, with 9 bases aligning to TRBD2. With V trimmed by 2 bases and J by 4 bases, 4 bases remained unmatched. The CDR3 consists of 15 residues. CDR1 KGHDR and CDR2 SFDVKD come from the germline V gene. As DNA, the CDR3 is TGTGCCACCAGTGATTCGGGGACTAGCAGAGAGACCCAGTACTTC. The encoded protein is CATSDSGTSRETQYF.

On this clonotype: A much larger clone is a single base away; this may be a read error. The chain employs TRBV20-1 and TRBJ1-1, with D maybe TRBD1 (6 bases). There are 17 residues in the CDR3. Germline loops: CDR1 DFQATT, CDR2 SNEGSKA (reference sequence). The CDR3 DNA reads as TGCAGTGCCCCCCCGGTGAGGGGGTGGGGTATGAACACTGAAGCTCTCTTT. Amino acid sequence: CSAPPVRGWGMNTEALF.

This clonotype was seen repeatedly, ten times or more. This chain connects TRBV6-6 to TRBJ1-2; TRBD1 matches at 8 bases. The trim removed 4 bases at V and 6 bases at J, leaving 7 bases unmatched. The CDR3 totals 14 residues. Germline V gives CDR1 MNHNY, CDR2 SVGAGI (reference sequence). The CDR3 nucleotides read TGTGCCAGCAGTTCCCGGACAGGGAAACATGGCTACACCTTC. This encodes CASSSRTGKHGYTF.

This clonotype was seen many times. The J gene is TRBJ2-7, the V gene TRBV5-1; either TRBD1 or TRBD2 may fit D (5 bases each). CDR1 is SGHRS, CDR2 YFSETQ, per germline. V was shortened by 4 bases and J by 3 bases, with 14 bases between the two germline ends. The CDR3 runs to 14 residues. CDR3 sequence: CASSLGTRVYEQYF. Here the CDR3 DNA reads TGCGCCAGCAGCCTCGGGACCCGGGTCTACGAGCAGTACTTC.

The chain is built from TRBV7-9 and TRBJ2-5; no firm D call. The CDR3 spans 13 residues. Deletions cut 1 base from V and 3 bases from J, with 6 bases between. Germline V lookup: CDR1 SEHNR, CDR2 FQNEAQ (reference sequence). CDR3: CASSLVGEETQYF. In DNA, the CDR3 is TGTGCCAGCAGCTTAGTTGGGGAAGAGACCCAGTACTTC.

This clonotype has at least ten counts. The chain carries TRBV19 and TRBJ2-7; 10 bases agree with TRBD1. The CDR3 runs to 14 residues. V shed 6 bases, J shed 6 bases, and the junction held 8 bases outside the gene matches. Germline V CDR1 and CDR2: LNHDA, SQIVND (reference sequence). Written as DNA, the CDR3 is TGTGCCAGTAGGACAGGGGGCGCTTCAGGCGAGCAGTACTTC. This codes for CASRTGGASGEQYF.

The rearrangement links TRBV5-1 to TRBJ2-5; the D is unclear. V was shortened by 7 bases and J by 4 bases, with 11 bases between the two germline ends. CDR3 length: 12 amino acids. CDR1 is SGHRS and CDR2 is YFSETQ in the germline V gene. The DNA for the CDR3 is TGCGCCAGCGGATCTAGGGCAGAGACCCAGTACTTC. Residues: CASGSRAETQYF.

This clonotype came up many times. This chain links TRBV9 with TRBJ2-2; D remains unclear. The CDR3 is made up of 13 amino acids. Deletions cut 2 bases from V and 6 bases from J, with 8 bases between. Germline CDR1 is SGDLS and CDR2 is YYNGEE. The CDR3 here is CASSVRWAGELFF. CDR3 in DNA: TGTGCCAGCAGCGTCCGGTGGGCCGGGGAGCTGTTTTTT.

The rearrangement uses TRBV5-1 and TRBJ2-3, with TRBD2 as a possible D gene (6 bases). This CDR3 comprises 12 residues. Per the germline V gene, CDR1 is SGHRS and CDR2 is YFSETQ. The V end lost 7 bases, the J end lost 6 bases, and 12 bases lay between the germline ends. CDR3 DNA: TGCGCCAGCGGCCCCCGGGGGGATACGCAGTATTTT. It specifies CASGPRGDTQYF.

The rearrangement links TRBV2 to TRBJ1-1, with 9 bases identical to TRBD1. CDR1 is SNHLY, CDR2 FYNNEI, per germline. J gave up 11 bases and V 7 bases, and 11 bases lay outside the gene matches. The CDR3 runs 13 residues. CDR3 region: CASIAGQGLDAFF. Here the CDR3 DNA reads TGTGCCAGCATCGCGGGACAGGGCCTCGATGCTTTCTTT.

The chain links TRBV18 to TRBJ1-2; D possibly corresponds to TRBD1 (6 bases). Germline V gene sequence: CDR1 KGHSH, CDR2 LQKENI. The CDR3 has 13 residues. Trimming took off 1 base at V and 8 bases at J, with 11 bases between the two ends. In DNA form, the CDR3 reads TGTGCCAGCTCACCACTCCCAGGGGAGGGCTACACCTTC. It yields the protein CASSPLPGEGYTF.

This clonotype was recorded only once. The rearrangement joins TRBV9 to TRBJ2-3; a possible D gene is TRBD2 (6 bases). The CDR3 spans 15 residues. The V end lost 4 bases, the J end lost 6 bases, and 18 bases lay between the germline ends. Per the germline V gene, CDR1 is SGDLS and CDR2 is YYNGEE. In DNA, the CDR3 is TGTGCCAGCAGCTCATCTAGCGTGGGCAGCGATACGCAGTATTTT. Protein product: CASSSSSVGSDTQYF.

The chain employs TRBV15 and TRBJ1-1; tentative D call: TRBD1 (6 bases). V lost 5 bases, J lost 1 base, and 8 bases lay in between. The length of the CDR3 is 13 residues. Germline CDR1 LNHNV, CDR2 YYDKDF (reference sequence). CDR3 nucleotide sequence: TGTGCCACCAGCGACAGGTGGAACACTGAAGCTTTCTTT. It translates to CATSDRWNTEAFF. The full variable domain, in which reference TRBV15 and TRBJ1-1 provide the parts outside the CDR3, is DAMVIQNPRYQVTQFGKPVTLSCSQTLNHNVMYWYQQKSSQAPKLLFHYYDKDFNNEADTPDNFQSRRPNTSFCFLDIRSPGLGDTAMYLCATSDRWNTEAFFGQGTRLTVV.

The sample holds many counts of this clonotype. The V and J genes are TRBV29-1 and TRBJ1-4; maybe TRBD1 (5 bases). Trimming pared 7 bases from V and 0 bases from J, leaving 12 bases between. This CDR3 is built from 14 residues. Germline CDR1 is SQVTM and CDR2 is ANQGSEA. This CDR3 reads CSGGEQATNEKLFF. CDR3 DNA sequence: TGCAGCGGGGGGGAACAAGCAACTAATGAAAAACTGTTTTTT.

This clonotype was recorded at least ten times. This chain links TRBV3-1 with TRBJ1-6; D gene ambiguous. Trimming stripped 4 bases from V and 9 bases from J, with 13 bases between. The germline V gene has CDR1 LGHDT and CDR2 YNNKEL (reference sequence). This CDR3 is built from 14 residues. CDR3 in amino acids: CASSPTGWGSPLHF. The CDR3, as DNA: TGTGCCAGCAGCCCTACGGGGTGGGGTTCACCCCTCCACTTT.

V usage is TRBV2 and J usage is TRBJ2-1; a weak D match, TRBD2 (5 bases). The V and J ends lost 1 base and 8 bases respectively, with 9 bases between them. Germline CDR1 reads SNHLY; CDR2 reads FYNNEI. CDR3 length: 13 residues. The CDR3 sequence: CASSEGVRDEQFF. The CDR3 coding sequence is TGTGCCAGCAGTGAAGGGGTGAGGGATGAGCAGTTCTTC.

The chain uses TRBV29-1 and TRBJ1-4; D not certain. CDR3 length: 14 amino acids. The germline CDR1 and CDR2 sequences are SQVTM and ANQGSEA. V was clipped by 0 bases and J by 5 bases, with 10 bases between them. The CDR3 nucleotides read TGCAGCGTTGAAGACCACTCGGCCAATGAAAAACTGTTTTTT. It yields the protein CSVEDHSANEKLFF.

This clonotype was seen at least ten times. The chain has TRBV6-1 and TRBJ1-2, with a weak D call TRBD1 (5 bases). The germline CDR1 and CDR2 sequences are MNHNS and SASEGT. This CDR3 is built from 14 residues. V was trimmed by 6 bases and J by 4 bases, leaving 15 bases between them. Here the CDR3 reads CASRHPQGTYGYTF. Here the CDR3 DNA reads TGTGCCAGCAGACACCCTCAGGGTACCTATGGCTACACCTTC.

The gene calls are TRBV15 and TRBJ2-2, with D perhaps TRBD1 (6 bases). The CDR3 totals 14 residues. CDR1 is LNHNV and CDR2 is YYDKDF in the germline V gene (reference sequence). V was shortened by 4 bases and J by 8 bases, with 14 bases between the two germline ends. The CDR3 nucleotides are TGTGCCACCAGCACTCGTCCCGGGACAGGGGAGCTGTTTTTT. This encodes CATSTRPGTGELFF.

Ten or more counts support this clonotype. The CDR3: CASSPREAGAGEQYF. The CDR3 bases are TGTGCCAGCAGCCCTAGAGAGGCCGGGGCGGGCGAGCAGTACTTC. J is TRBJ2-7 and V is TRBV5-4; either TRBD1 or TRBD2 may supply D (5 bases each). From germline, CDR1 is SGHNT and CDR2 YYREEE (reference sequence). The CDR3 consists of 15 residues. V shed 4 bases and J shed 6 bases, with 20 bases lying between them.

This clonotype was seen many times. At one of its ends the junction is not consistent with the germline gene, which may arise from a read error. J is TRBJ2-7 and V is TRBV19; possibly TRBD2 for D (5 bases). The germline gives CDR1 LNHDA, CDR2 SQIVND (reference sequence). The CDR3 is 12 residues long. For the CDR3, the DNA is TGTGCCACCTCGACTACCCCCTACGAGCAGTGCTTC. It is translated as CATSTTPYEQCF.

This clonotype showed up many times. The chain has TRBV4-3 and TRBJ1-2; a weak D match, TRBD1 (5 bases). This CDR3 has 15 residues. The V gene lost 0 bases and the J gene lost 5 bases, with 13 bases spanning the gap. Germline lookup yields CDR1 LGHNA and CDR2 YSLEER. CDR3 sequence reads: CASSQDRGRTYGYTF. The CDR3 nucleotides read TGCGCCAGCAGCCAAGATAGAGGGCGGACATATGGCTACACCTTC.

This clonotype was counted a few times. This rearrangement joins TRBV2 to TRBJ2-1; perhaps TRBD1 as D (6 bases). The germline CDR1 and CDR2 sequences are SNHLY and FYNNEI. The CDR3 consists of 12 residues. The V end lost 6 bases, the J end lost 7 bases, and 10 bases lay between the germline ends. DNA for the CDR3: TGTGCCAGCAGGCGCCAGGGGAATGAGCAGTTCTTC. It encodes CASRRQGNEQFF.